This T cell receptor beta chain was found in a study of T cell responses to AZD1222 COVID-19 vaccine (dated by TCRdb to the early 2020s). With regard to the full study: Because spike-specific TCR depth and breadth did not differ between the two schedules, AZD1222 recipients who got a second dose at roughly 4 weeks were pooled with those who got a second dose at roughly 12 weeks. TCR sequencing covered some 240 trial participants: 200 to 220 given two doses of AZD1222 and 26 given two doses of MenACWY control vaccine. Trial participants were enrolled by age into 18-55, 56-69 and 70-plus year subgroups, with approximately 160, 26 and 62 TCR-sequenced participants respectively. What the work shows at the level of the full study, not this receptor alone: Participants were mostly white British, with more females than males. The authors suggested clonal diversity may have been underestimated. Because no day 14 peak-response samples were available, the repertoires could be characterized only after the peak T cell response. In the small 56-69-year group, the increase in depth fell short of significance, most likely because of low power. After two AZD1222 doses, both the breadth and the depth of spike-specific TCRs were significantly higher than at day 0 and than in MenACWY recipients. Reportedly, close to half of the unique spike-specific TCRs recognized epitopes lying outside the regions that are mutated in the B.1.351 and B.1.1.7 variants. Vaccine-associated CD4 TCRs spanned the whole spike protein, with dominant responses in regions 160-218 and 743-854. Conclusions about previously exposed vaccinees are limited, since just five or six AZD1222 recipients were seropositive for SARS-CoV-2 at baseline.

V and J are truncated by 0 bases and 3 bases respectively, leaving an intervening sequence of 5 bases. Taken from the germline V gene (reference sequence), the CDR1 and CDR2 loops are MNHEY and SMNVEV. The CDR3, cysteine through phenylalanine, is 13 amino acids long. Here the CDR3 DNA is all that survives: 39 bases in frame from base 1. The CDR3 regions of human TCRbeta chains were subjected to immunosequencing. In the paper's pipeline: TCRs in the repertoires were matched against a reference library of SARS-CoV-2-specific TCRs that had been generated with the MIRA antigen-specificity platform. Breadth meant the fraction of unique TCRs that were SARS-CoV-2-associated, whereas depth meant the fraction of total T cells that were SARS-CoV-2-associated. Using the MIRA data, each spike-specific TCR was assigned both to the spike region to which the TCR was reactive and to a CD4 or CD8 class. Log10-transformed breadth and depth values were compared by one-way ANOVA with Sidak's multiple comparisons tests. Not all clones reach the TCRdb copy of this immuneACCESS table, which keeps in-frame sequences only. Checked studies attribute under half of the gap to unresolved V genes and leave the rest unexplained. The DNA gave D and trimming, while V, J and clone size come from that table. The table for this sample lists about 170,000 clones; roughly nine tenths of them were counted only once. The ten biggest clones cover 6.5% to 8.5% of the sample.

This sample's time point label indicates: baseline before first vaccination. Vaccinee samples came from UK trials COV001 and COV002, including a single-blind randomized controlled phase 2/3 trial of AZD1222 (ChAdOx1 nCoV-19) in healthy adults. For TCRbeta chain sequencing, PBMC samples from trial participants were taken at day 0 and at day 28 after the second dose. This clone was recorded a few times. Its target antigen remains unknown. Within one base of it there is no much larger clone, and no base qualities were kept. Here the sequenced sample was peripheral blood, taken on day 0 of AZD1222 vaccination. The chain is made from TRBV27 and TRBJ1-2, with no confident D gene call. The source of this sequence is an adult in good health. Read as DNA, the sequence is TGTGCCAGCAGTTTATCGGGCCACTATGGCTACACCTTC. It translates to CASSLSGHYGYTF.